This T cell receptor beta chain was identified during a study of blood T cells in healthy people across ages. V was clipped by 5 bases and J by 2 bases, with 13 bases between them. Germline assignment: CDR1 MNHEY and CDR2 SMNVEV (reference sequence). This CDR3 comprises 14 residues. With a J-beta primer mix and a sample-barcoded 5' primer, a second PCR ran about 7 to 12 cycles. TCRdb reprocessed the 5' RACE reads via MiXCR and lists one record per CDR3 protein. The sample lists more than 800,000 distinct CDR3 sequences, 25% to 30% seen once, with roughly 17% in the top ten. This clonotype showed up many times.

The source is a woman aged 80 or over in good health. The rearrangement links TRBV27 to TRBJ2-7; the D call may be TRBD1 or TRBD2 (6 bases each). The material sequenced was blood. The CDR3 region is CASSLTRGPYEQYF. The CDR3 coding sequence is TGTGCCAGCAGTCTAACTCGGGGGCCCTACGAGCAGTACTTC.